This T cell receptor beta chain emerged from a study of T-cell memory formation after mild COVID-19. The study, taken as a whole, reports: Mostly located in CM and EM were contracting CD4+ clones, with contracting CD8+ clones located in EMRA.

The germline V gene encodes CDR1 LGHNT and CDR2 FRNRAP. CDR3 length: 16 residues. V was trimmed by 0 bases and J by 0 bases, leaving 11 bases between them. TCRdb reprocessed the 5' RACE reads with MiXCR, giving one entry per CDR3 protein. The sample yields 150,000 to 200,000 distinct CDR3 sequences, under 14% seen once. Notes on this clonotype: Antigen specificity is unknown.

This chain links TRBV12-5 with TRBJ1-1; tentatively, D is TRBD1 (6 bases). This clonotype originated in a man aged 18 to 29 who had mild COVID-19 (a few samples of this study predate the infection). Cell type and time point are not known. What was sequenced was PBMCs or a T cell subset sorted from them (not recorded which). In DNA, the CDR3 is TGTGCTAGTGGTTTGGTAATAGGACAGCTGAACACTGAAGCTTTCTTT. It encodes CASGLVIGQLNTEAFF.